The T cell receptor beta chain under discussion was sequenced for a study of cytomegalovirus exposure and HLA in healthy donors. Study in general: Earlier results showed almost 120 million unique TCR beta sequences derived from roughly 180 million T cells.

13 Jbeta primers and 60 Vbeta primers were used for the PCR. TCRdb's table, derived via immunoSEQ multiplex PCR, lists solely in-frame clones and lacks some. In all, the sample yields under 150,000 clones. In regard to this clone: Its antigen is undetermined.

The CDR3 contains 13 residues. The V gene end was trimmed by 11 bases and the J gene end by 4 bases; junction bases not matched to a gene: 7. Germline-derived CDR1 and CDR2 are ENHRY and SYGVKD. General study points: At a 0.05 false discovery rate, a later analysis found some 17,000 TCR beta sequences to be associated with HLA alleles.

Sample: PBMCs. The TCR sequence derives from a woman between 40 and 50 years old in good health and CMV-seronegative. The chain joins TRBV10-3 to TRBJ1-4; 7 nucleotides align to TRBD1. The CDR3 region is CAARQGFNEKLFF. As DNA, the CDR3 is TGTGCCGCAAGACAGGGTTTTAATGAAAAACTGTTTTTT.